The rows below give T cell receptor beta chains drawn from one sample of a study of T-cell memory formation after mild COVID-19. TCRdb re-derived calls from the 5' RACE reads in MiXCR, one entry per CDR3 protein. The table includes fewer than 200,000 distinct CDR3 sequences, about 18% detected once. The specimen sequenced was PBMCs or a T cell subset sorted from them (not recorded which). All receptors derive from a man aged 18 to 30 who had mild COVID-19 (a few samples of this study predate the infection). Cell type and time point are not known. Both conserved end residues are part of each CDR3. D genes are given only for firm matches. Size values are once, few and many counts, or a class for expanded clones, and some rows have none.

v_gene	j_gene	abundance	d_gene	CDR3nt	CDR3aa
TRBV5-6	TRBJ1-2	.	.	TGTGCCAGCAGCTTGGTCCCAGGAGGGCCTGGCTACACCTTC	CASSLVPGGPGYTF
TRBV9	TRBJ2-2	.	.	TGTGCCAGCAGCGTAGCCGCGGGCGCCGGGGAGCTGTTTTTT	CASSVAAGAGELFF
TRBV6-2/TRBV6-3	TRBJ2-1	.	.	TGTGCCAGCAGTTACTTTCCGGGAAATGAGCAGTTCTTC	CASSYFPGNEQFF
TRBV7-9	TRBJ2-3	many	TRBD1	TGTGCCAGCAGCCAGGGGGCGGCAGATACGCAGTATTTT	CASSQGAADTQYF
TRBV12-3/TRBV12-4	TRBJ1-5	.	TRBD1	TGTGCCAGCAGTCCTCAGGGGGCACGTCAGCCCCAGCATTTT	CASSPQGARQPQHF
TRBV7-2	TRBJ2-7	.	.	TGTGCCAGCAGCTCGCGGGGATGGGTCGAGCAGTACTTC	CASSSRGWVEQYF
TRBV4-3	TRBJ2-2	.	.	TGCGCCAGCAGCCAACAAGGAGCCACCGGGGAGCTGTTTTTT	CASSQQGATGELFF
TRBV28	TRBJ1-4	few	.	TGTGCCAGCAGTTTATTCCAGGGTAATGACAAACTGTTTTTT	CASSLFQGNDKLFF
TRBV7-2	TRBJ1-2	.	.	TGTGCCAGCAGCGCCTACCGAACCACGAAATCTGGCTACACCTTC	CASSAYRTTKSGYTF
TRBV7-2	TRBJ2-5	.	TRBD1	TGTGCCAGCAGCTTAGCGCTGGGGACAGGGGAGACCCAGTACTTC	CASSLALGTGETQYF
TRBV4-1	TRBJ2-4	.	TRBD2	TGCGCCAGCAGCCAAGGTCGAGGGAGGGAAACCAAAAACATTCAGTACTTC	CASSQGRGRETKNIQYF
TRBV4-3	TRBJ2-6	few	.	TGCGCCAGCAGCCCTCCCGGGCAAGCTGGGGCCAACGTCCTGACTTTC	CASSPPGQAGANVLTF
TRBV12-3/TRBV12-4	TRBJ2-2	many	.	TGTGCCAGCAGTTTGTCCAGGACCGGGGAGCTGTTTTTT	CASSLSRTGELFF
TRBV5-1	TRBJ1-6	.	.	TGCGCCAGCAGCTTGGGAGAGACAGGCTATAATTCACCCCTCCACTTT	CASSLGETGYNSPLHF
TRBV18	TRBJ1-5	few	TRBD1	TGTGCCAGCTCACCGGGGACAGCCAGCAATCAGCCCCAGCATTTT	CASSPGTASNQPQHF
TRBV27	TRBJ2-1	.	TRBD2	TGTGCCAGCAGTATGAGGACTAGCGGTAACAATGAGCAGTTCTTC	CASSMRTSGNNEQFF
TRBV9	TRBJ2-5	.	.	TGTGCCAGCAGCGTAGCTAGTCAAGAGACCCAGTACTTC	CASSVASQETQYF
TRBV5-1	TRBJ2-3	medium-sized	.	TGCGCCAGCAGCTTGATGGGGGGCCGGGGAGATACGCAGTATTTT	CASSLMGGRGDTQYF
TRBV7-2	TRBJ2-5	.	TRBD1	TGTGCCAGCAGCAGCCGGGACAGGGACCAAGAGACCCAGTACTTC	CASSSRDRDQETQYF
TRBV6-2/TRBV6-3	TRBJ2-3	few	TRBD1	TGTGCCAGCGAGACAGGGAGCACAGATACGCAGTATTTT	CASETGSTDTQYF
TRBV19	TRBJ2-5	few	.	TGTGCCAGTAGGTCCCCTGAGGTCGGGGAGACCCAGTACTTC	CASRSPEVGETQYF
TRBV19	TRBJ1-5	.	.	TGTGCCAGTAGTATATCCTCTTTTACCCGGCAGCCCCAGCATTTT	CASSISSFTRQPQHF
TRBV20-1	TRBJ1-5	.	.	TGCAGTGCTAGTCAGGTACAGAACAATCAGCCCCAGCATTTT	CSASQVQNNQPQHF
TRBV5-1	TRBJ1-1	.	.	TGCGCCAGCAGCTTGGAGGGGAAGGGGAACACTGAAGCTTTCTTT	CASSLEGKGNTEAFF
TRBV27	TRBJ1-1	few	.	TGTGCCAGCAGTTTTACGGGGCTCACTGAAGCTTTCTTT	CASSFTGLTEAFF
TRBV12-3/TRBV12-4	TRBJ2-7	.	TRBD1	TGTGCCAGCAGTATAAGACAGGGCTACGAGCAGTACTTC	CASSIRQGYEQYF
TRBV3-1	TRBJ2-1	.	.	TGTGCCAGCAGCCAAGATTTCAGGGGCGGGGGAACAACGTTC	CASSQDFRGGGTTF
TRBV20-1	TRBJ2-7	.	.	TGCAGTGCTAGTTCAGGCTACGAGCAGTACTTC	CSASSGYEQYF
TRBV20-1	TRBJ1-2	few	.	TGCAGTGCCAGACAGGATACTAACTATGGCTACACCTTC	CSARQDTNYGYTF
TRBV7-9	TRBJ2-1	.	.	TGTGCCAGCAGTCTAATCGTTCGCCTCCACAATGAGCAGTTCTTC	CASSLIVRLHNEQFF
TRBV9	TRBJ2-5	.	.	TGTGCCAGCAGCGTAGGTTCGTTTTTGGAGACCCAGTACTTC	CASSVGSFLETQYF
TRBV5-4	TRBJ2-2	.	.	TGTGCCAGCAGCTTGTCGTGGGAACCCGGGGAGCTGTTTTTT	CASSLSWEPGELFF
TRBV5-1	TRBJ1-3	.	.	TGCGCCAGCAGCTTGGGTTCGGGACCTGGAAACACCATATATTTT	CASSLGSGPGNTIYF
TRBV11-1	TRBJ1-1	.	TRBD1	TGTGCCAGCAGCGCCGAGACAGGGGTCGCTTTCTTT	CASSAETGVAFF
TRBV7-8	TRBJ2-2	once	TRBD2	TGTGCCAGCAGCTCGCAGTTCGGACTAGCGGGGGGAACCGGGGAGCTGTTTTTT	CASSSQFGLAGGTGELFF
TRBV4-3	TRBJ2-3	many	TRBD2	TGCGCAGGGGAGCGGGGCCCAGATACGCAGTATTTT	CAGERGPDTQYF
TRBV12-3/TRBV12-4	TRBJ1-2	few	.	TGTGCCAGCAGCCTACCGGGTCGTAGGTATGGCTACACCTTC	CASSLPGRRYGYTF
TRBV4-1	TRBJ2-2	few	.	TGCGCCAGCAGCCATGCTCGGTACACCGGGGAGCTGTTTTTT	CASSHARYTGELFF
TRBV6-1	TRBJ2-5	few	TRBD2	TGTGCCAGCAGACGGACTAGCGGGGGTCTTGGAGAGACCCAGTACTTC	CASRRTSGGLGETQYF
TRBV10-3	TRBJ1-5	few	.	TGTGCCATCCGGGGGCTTCAAGGTCAGCCCCAGCATTTT	CAIRGLQGQPQHF
TRBV11-3	TRBJ2-3	.	.	TGTGCCAGCAGCCCCGGAACAAGTCTTGGCACAGATACGCAGTATTTT	CASSPGTSLGTDTQYF
TRBV9	TRBJ1-4	many	.	TGTGCCAGCAGCGTAGATACCACCGACGAAAAACTGTTTTTT	CASSVDTTDEKLFF
TRBV24-1	TRBJ2-5	.	.	TGTGCCACCAGTGATCCGGGCAGGGGCCAAGAGACCCAGTACTTC	CATSDPGRGQETQYF
TRBV6-2/TRBV6-3	TRBJ2-2	few	TRBD2	TGTGCCAGCAACCTAGCGGCGAACACCGGGGAGCTGTTTTTT	CASNLAANTGELFF
TRBV9	TRBJ2-1	.	.	TGTGCCAGCAGCGTAGCTGTGGGAGACTACAATGAGCAGTTCTTC	CASSVAVGDYNEQFF
TRBV5-6	TRBJ1-2	few	.	TGTGCCAGCAGCTCCGGACAGCGAGGCTATGGCTACACCTTC	CASSSGQRGYGYTF
TRBV3-1	TRBJ2-5	.	TRBD2	TGTGCCAGCAGCCAAGGCGGGACTAGCGGTCGAGAGACCCAGTACTTC	CASSQGGTSGRETQYF
TRBV5-1	TRBJ2-3	.	.	TGCGCCAGCAGCCCGGGGACTCTCGGAGGTACGCAGTATTTT	CASSPGTLGGTQYF
TRBV27	TRBJ2-3	.	.	TGTGCCAGCAGTACTAAATACACAGATACGCAGTATTTT	CASSTKYTDTQYF
TRBV10-3	TRBJ2-5	few	TRBD1	TGTGCCAGCGCCGACAGGGGAGAGACCCAGTACTTC	CASADRGETQYF
TRBV14	TRBJ2-1	.	.	TGTGCCAGCAGCCAAGACTGGGCTGGTGAGCAGTTCTTC	CASSQDWAGEQFF
TRBV9	TRBJ2-3	.	.	TGTGCCAGCAGCGTAGCGGTGACCCCACCCGGGGATACGCAGTATTTT	CASSVAVTPPGDTQYF
TRBV6-5	TRBJ2-5	.	.	TGTGCCAGCAGTTACTCGGGCTTGCCACCAGGGGAGACCCAGTACTTC	CASSYSGLPPGETQYF
TRBV27	TRBJ2-5	.	TRBD1	TGTGCCAGCAGTTCCGCCAGGGGGCGCATTGAGACCCAGTACTTC	CASSSARGRIETQYF